This T cell receptor beta chain comes out of a study of shared clonotypes between healthy human individuals. Concerning this clone: Its target is not known.

This table comes from immunoSEQ multiplex PCR, and its TCRdb copy is limited to in-frame clones, with some not included. The table includes some 500,000 clones, roughly 95% detected once. All donors were healthy HIV-negative adults lacking recent acute infections or vaccinations. General study results and limits: Expectations were that clonotype sharing among donors would be affected by sequencing depth.

Sequences were obtained from naive CD4+ T cells sorted from blood. Subset: CD45RA+ positively selected. This TCR was recovered from a woman aged 25 to 39 in good health.

The CDR3 sequence: CASSYNRDSQNEQYF. The CDR3, as DNA: TGTGCCAGCAGTTACAATAGGGACAGCCAAAACGAGCAGTACTTC. The genes are TRBV6-5 and TRBJ2-7, with 7 bases matching TRBD1. Germline-derived CDR1 and CDR2 are MNHEY and SVGAGI. This CDR3 spans 15 amino acids. V shed 2 bases, J shed 5 bases, and the junction held 9 bases outside the gene matches.